One T cell receptor (beta chain) is described in this entry. The record originates from a study of early T cells in non-severe SARS-CoV-2 infection. Study summary: Chains stayed unpaired after sequencing of bulk RNA from unsorted whole blood.

Germline V lookup: CDR1 MGHRA, CDR2 YSYEKL. Trimming took off 4 bases at V and 4 bases at J, with 13 bases between the two ends. CDR3 size: 14 residues. Attachment of unique molecular identifiers was made to individual cDNA molecules. TCRdb reprocessed the 5' RACE reads with MiXCR, giving one entry per CDR3 protein. The top ten clones hold less than 15% of a sample with about 52,000 distinct CDR3 sequences, 11% of them seen once. The chain has TRBV4-1 and TRBJ1-1, with no clear D. Sequenced input: whole blood. The TCR was taken from an adult who was a healthcare worker with PCR-confirmed SARS-CoV-2 infection or an uninfected control (not recorded which). CDR3 nucleotides: TGCGCCAGCAGCCCGCGGGGATTGGGCACTGAAGCTTTCTTT. Translated: CASSPRGLGTEAFF.